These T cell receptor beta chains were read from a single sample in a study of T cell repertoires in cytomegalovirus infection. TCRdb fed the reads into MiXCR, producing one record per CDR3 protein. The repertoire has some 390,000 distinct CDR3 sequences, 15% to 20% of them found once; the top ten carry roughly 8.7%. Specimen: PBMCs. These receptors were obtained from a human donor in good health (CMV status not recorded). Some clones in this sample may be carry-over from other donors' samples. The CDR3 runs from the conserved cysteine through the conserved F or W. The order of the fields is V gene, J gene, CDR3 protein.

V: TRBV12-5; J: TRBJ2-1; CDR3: CASGQTSGYNEQFF
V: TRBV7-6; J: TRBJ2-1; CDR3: CASSGSGRSYNEQFF
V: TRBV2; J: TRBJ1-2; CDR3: CASSEQAPLRGYTF
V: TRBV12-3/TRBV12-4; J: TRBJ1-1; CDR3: CATSGGPEAFF
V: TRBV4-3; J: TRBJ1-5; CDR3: CASSGTAGNQPQHF
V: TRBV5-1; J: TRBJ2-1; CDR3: CASSGQGGASYNEQFF
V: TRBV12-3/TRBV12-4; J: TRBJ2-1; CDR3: CASSPRTSGRLTGQFF
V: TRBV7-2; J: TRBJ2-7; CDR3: CASSAGGSSSYEQYF
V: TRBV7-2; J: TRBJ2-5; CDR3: CASSLAGVGETQYF
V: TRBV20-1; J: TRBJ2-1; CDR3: CSARREPYNEQFF
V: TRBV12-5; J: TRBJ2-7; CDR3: CASGLVLTSGSYEQYF
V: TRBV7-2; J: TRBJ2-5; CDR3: CASSLVVSGAGTQYF
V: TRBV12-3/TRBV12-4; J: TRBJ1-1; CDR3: CASRVYRALGGAFF
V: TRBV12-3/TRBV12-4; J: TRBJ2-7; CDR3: CASSTPGQGDEQYF
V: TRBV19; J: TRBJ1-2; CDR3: CASSISGTGNGYTF
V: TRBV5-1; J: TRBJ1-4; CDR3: CASSLEQVEEKLFF
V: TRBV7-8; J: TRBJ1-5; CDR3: CASSFLAQGGQPQHF
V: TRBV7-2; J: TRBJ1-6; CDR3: CASSSLGLSGASPLHF
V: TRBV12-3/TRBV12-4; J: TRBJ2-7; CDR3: CASGLAGGPREQYF